The 22 T cell receptor beta chains below were found in one sample sequenced in a study of blood T cell repertoires in COVID-19. Assay: immunoSEQ multiplex PCR; the TCRdb copy retains only in-frame clones and omits some. The repertoire holds fewer than 400,000 clones, with just over 85% as singletons. Sequenced material: PBMCs or T cells enriched from blood (not recorded which). These receptors were obtained from a man under 40 who had recovered from COVID-19.

The gene calls are TRBV28 and TRBJ2-7; 12 bases agree with TRBD2. The CDR3 is made up of 14 amino acids. V gave up 5 bases and J gave up 2 bases; unmatched junction bases: 1. Looked up from germline, CDR1 is MDHEN and CDR2 is SYDVKM. The CDR3 DNA follows: TGTGCCAGCAGTCTAGCGGGGGGGACCTACGAGCAGTACTTC. This codes for CASSLAGGTYEQYF.

This chain uses TRBV28 with TRBJ1-2, with a possible D match to TRBD1 (6 bases). The CDR3 is 13 residues long. Looked up from germline, CDR1 is MDHEN and CDR2 is SYDVKM. The germline V and J ends were trimmed by 5 bases and 5 bases, with 12 bases remaining between them. The CDR3 DNA follows: TGTGCCAGCAGTCCGCGGACAGAATATGGCTACACCTTC. It translates to CASSPRTEYGYTF.

A single count supports this clone. This sequence joins TRBV6-5 and TRBJ2-2; 7 nucleotides match TRBD1. V lost 1 base and J lost 6; bases outside the gene matches: 2. Per germline, CDR1 MNHEY and CDR2 SVGAGI. This CDR3 spans 14 amino acids. The CDR3 region has the DNA TGTGCCAGCAGTTACTTTCAGGGGGCCGGGGAGCTGTTTTTT. Translation gives CASSYFQGAGELFF.

The rearrangement joins TRBV19 to TRBJ1-2; D is undetermined. The CDR3 contains 13 residues. Germline V gene sequence: CDR1 LNHDA, CDR2 SQIVND (reference sequence). V was clipped by 6 bases and J by 2 bases, with 10 bases between them. This CDR3 reads CASSEPPNYGYTF. CDR3 coding DNA: TGTGCCAGTAGCGAGCCACCAAACTATGGCTACACCTTC. The variable domain in full, completed from reference TRBV19 and TRBJ1-2, reads DGGITQSPKYLFRKEGQNVTLSCEQNLNHDAMYWYRQDPGQGLRLIYYSQIVNDFQKGDIAEGYSVSREKKESFPLTVTSAQKNPTAFYLCASSEPPNYGYTFGSGTRLTVV.

V usage is TRBV5-1 and J usage is TRBJ1-1; D gene unclear. This CDR3 contains 13 residues. Germline values: CDR1 SGHRS, CDR2 YFSETQ. V lost 0 bases and J 3 bases, leaving 6 bases between the germline ends. The CDR3 spells CASSLVRDTEAFF. CDR3 coding DNA: TGCGCCAGCAGCTTGGTCCGCGACACTGAAGCTTTCTTT.

The V gene is TRBV30, the J gene TRBJ1-2, with D perhaps TRBD1 (6 bases). This CDR3 comprises 13 residues. The V and J ends lost 1 base and 7 bases respectively, with 13 bases between them. Germline-derived CDR1 and CDR2 are GTSNPN and SVGIG (reference sequence). CDR3 sequence reads: CAWSADNRAGYTF. The DNA of the CDR3 is TGTGCCTGGAGTGCCGACAACAGGGCTGGCTACACCTTC.

This chain uses TRBV9 with TRBJ1-4; weak D call: TRBD1 (5 bases). The CDR3 loop spans 15 amino acids. V gave up 4 bases and J gave up 0 bases, with 10 bases separating them. Germline CDR1 and CDR2: SGDLS and YYNGEE. The CDR3 loop is CASSTRQTTNEKLFF. The DNA of the CDR3 is TGTGCCAGCAGCACACGACAGACAACTAATGAAAAACTGTTTTTT.

This chain joins TRBV7-2 and TRBJ2-1; unclear D gene. The CDR3 contains 12 residues. V lost 1 base to trimming and J lost 8 bases, with 6 bases between them. Looked up from germline, CDR1 is SGHTA and CDR2 is FQGNSA. The CDR3 DNA reads as TGTGCCAGCAGCTTAGATGGCTATGAGCAGTTCTTC. Its protein is CASSLDGYEQFF.

The J gene is TRBJ1-1, the V gene TRBV19; D not certain. This CDR3 has 13 residues. CDR1 and CDR2 from the germline V gene are LNHDA and SQIVND (reference sequence). Trimming took off 1 base at V and 7 bases at J, with 10 bases between the two ends. As DNA, the CDR3 is TGTGCCAGTAGTATAGGACAAGGTCTTGAAGCTTTCTTT. Translating gives CASSIGQGLEAFF.

The rearrangement uses TRBV14 and TRBJ1-2, with a possible D match to TRBD1 (5 bases). Germline lookup yields CDR1 SGHDN and CDR2 FVKESK. CDR3 length: 16 residues. Trimming shortened V by 0 bases and J by 4 bases, and 15 bases separated the two germline ends. CDR3 sequence: CASSQERGGWSYGYTF. The CDR3 DNA sequence: TGTGCCAGCAGCCAAGAGAGGGGAGGATGGAGCTATGGCTACACCTTC.

This clone turned up a few times. The CDR3 here is CASTAPGGGQPQHF. In DNA, the CDR3 is TGTGCCAGCACCGCCCCAGGGGGCGGGCAGCCCCAGCATTTT. The chain has TRBV2 and TRBJ1-5; 8 bases are a match to TRBD1. This CDR3 is built from 14 residues. Germline V gene sequence: CDR1 SNHLY, CDR2 FYNNEI. V was clipped by 7 bases and J by 7 bases; unmatched bases: 9.

CDR3 region: CASSLEGAANYGYTF. In DNA, the CDR3 is TGTGCCAGCAGCCTAGAGGGGGCCGCTAACTATGGCTACACCTTC. V is TRBV5-8 and J is TRBJ1-2, with TRBD1 identical over 7 bases. The CDR3 spans 15 residues. From germline, CDR1 is SGHTS and CDR2 YDEGEE. V lost 4 bases and J lost 0; bases outside the gene matches: 6.

This clone was counted between two and nine times. This chain joins TRBV19 and TRBJ1-4; D perhaps matches TRBD1 (6 bases). The V and J ends lost 1 base and 2 bases respectively, with 8 bases between them. Germline CDR1 and CDR2: LNHDA and SQIVND (reference sequence). This CDR3 comprises 15 residues. The CDR3: CASSIGQATNEKLFF. The CDR3 DNA is TGTGCCAGTAGTATAGGACAGGCTACTAATGAAAAACTGTTTTTT.

The J gene is TRBJ2-1, the V gene TRBV5-8; TRBD2 aligns across 9 bases. V gave up 2 bases and J gave up 7 bases; unmatched junction bases: 13. The CDR3 consists of 17 residues. Germline V CDR1 and CDR2: SGHTS, YDEGEE. The CDR3 spells CASSFGVIAGVYNEQFF. CDR3 nucleotide sequence: TGTGCCAGCAGCTTTGGAGTCATAGCGGGAGTTTATAATGAGCAGTTCTTC. Drawing the rest from reference TRBV5-8 and TRBJ2-1, the complete variable domain is EAGVTQSPTHLIKTRGQQATLRCSPISGHTSVYWYQQALGLGLQFLLWYDEGEERNRGNFPPRFSGRQFPNYSSELNVNALELEDSALYLCASSFGVIAGVYNEQFFGPGTRLTVL.

This chain links TRBV24-1 with TRBJ2-2, with 15 bases that match TRBD2. V lost 1 base to trimming and J lost 7 bases; unmatched junction nucleotides: 3. The V gene's germline CDR1 is KGHDR and CDR2 SFDVKD. The CDR3 consists of 17 residues. The CDR3 DNA sequence: TGTGCCACCAGTGATTTAAGGACTAGCGGGAGGGACGGGGAGCTGTTTTTT. This codes for CATSDLRTSGRDGELFF.

The CDR3 nucleotides read TGTGCCAGCAGCCAAGGGGGTCAGACCACCGGGGAGCTGTTTTTT. It specifies CASSQGGQTTGELFF. The chain employs TRBV7-2 and TRBJ2-2, with a tentative D call TRBD1 (6 bases). The CDR3 has 15 amino acids. In germline, CDR1 is SGHTA, CDR2 FQGNSA. The V end lost 5 bases, the J end lost 4 bases, and 14 bases lay between the germline ends.

This chain links TRBV14 with TRBJ1-4; 10 nucleotides align to TRBD1. This CDR3 is built from 15 residues. Per germline, CDR1 SGHDN and CDR2 FVKESK. V gave up 4 bases and J gave up 5 bases; unmatched junction bases: 4. DNA for the CDR3: TGTGCCAGCAGCCTCATGGGACAGGGGAATGAAAAACTGTTTTTT. This translates into CASSLMGQGNEKLFF.

This chain connects TRBV7-9 to TRBJ2-1, with 9 bases matching TRBD1. Per germline, CDR1 SEHNR and CDR2 FQNEAQ (reference sequence). After removal of 6 bases from V and 4 bases from J, the junction contained 10 bases not matched to a gene. CDR3 size: 16 residues. CDR3 sequence reads: CASSNTGTGPYNEQFF. For the CDR3, the DNA is TGTGCCAGCAGTAATACCGGGACAGGGCCTTACAATGAGCAGTTCTTC.

V gene TRBV4-1 combines with J gene TRBJ2-3; 10 positions agree with TRBD2. V trimming: 8 bases; J trimming: 0 bases; junction bases outside the gene matches: 8. The CDR3 is 16 amino acids. Germline V gene lookup returns CDR1 MGHRA and CDR2 YSYEKL. The CDR3 sequence is CASALLAGISTDTQYF. CDR3 bases: TGCGCCAGCGCGCTACTAGCGGGGATTAGCACAGATACGCAGTATTTT.

The chain is built from TRBV24-1 and TRBJ2-5, with D possibly TRBD2 on 5 matching bases. Germline V gene data show CDR1 as KGHDR and CDR2 as SFDVKD. V lost 7 bases and J lost 2, with 13 bases in between. The CDR3 consists of 14 residues. The CDR3 region is CATSRSGFQETQYF. The CDR3 DNA sequence: TGTGCCACCAGCAGGAGCGGTTTTCAAGAGACCCAGTACTTC.

This clone came up once. The CDR3 nucleotides are TGTGCCAGCAGTTCTCTTTATGGCTACACCTTC. Translated: CASSSLYGYTF. J is TRBJ1-2 and V is TRBV6-5; D is unresolved. Looked up from germline, CDR1 is MNHEY and CDR2 is SVGAGI. CDR3 length: 11 residues. With 4 bases removed from V and 5 bases from J, the gap between germline ends came to 5 bases.

This sequence joins TRBV5-1 and TRBJ1-4, with a possible D match to TRBD1 (5 bases). CDR1 and CDR2 from the germline V gene are SGHRS and YFSETQ. V was trimmed by 4 bases and J by 10 bases, leaving 17 bases between them. CDR3 length equals 14 residues. The CDR3 reads CASSDRDRGGKLFF. In DNA form, the CDR3 reads TGCGCCAGCAGCGACCGGGACCGGGGGGGAAAACTGTTTTTT.